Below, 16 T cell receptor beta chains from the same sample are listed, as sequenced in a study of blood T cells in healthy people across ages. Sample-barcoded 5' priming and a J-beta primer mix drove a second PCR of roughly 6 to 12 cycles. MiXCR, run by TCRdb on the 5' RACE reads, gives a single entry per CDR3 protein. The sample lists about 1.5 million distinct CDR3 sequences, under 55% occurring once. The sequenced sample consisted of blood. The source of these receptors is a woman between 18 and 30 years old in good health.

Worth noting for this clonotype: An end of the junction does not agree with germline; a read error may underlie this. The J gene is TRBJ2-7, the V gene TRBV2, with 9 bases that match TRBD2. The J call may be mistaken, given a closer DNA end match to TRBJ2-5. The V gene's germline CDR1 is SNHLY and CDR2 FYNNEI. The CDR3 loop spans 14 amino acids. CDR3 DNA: TGTGCCTGCAGAGATCAGCGGGGGGATGAGACCCAGTACTTC. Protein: CACRDQRGDETQYF.

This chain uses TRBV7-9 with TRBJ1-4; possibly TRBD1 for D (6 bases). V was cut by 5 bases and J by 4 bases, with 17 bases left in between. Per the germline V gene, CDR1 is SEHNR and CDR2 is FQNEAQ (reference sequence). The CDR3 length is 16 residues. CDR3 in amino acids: CASSPLDRAYNEKLFF. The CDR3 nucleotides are TGTGCCAGCAGCCCGCTGGACAGAGCCTATAATGAAAAACTGTTTTTT.

The CDR3 loop is CASSALEGTGGYGYTF. The CDR3 nucleotides are TGTGCCAGCAGCGCCTTAGAGGGGACGGGAGGATATGGCTACACCTTC. V gene TRBV7-9 combines with J gene TRBJ1-2; tentatively, D is TRBD1 (5 bases). V lost 5 bases to trimming and J lost 5 bases, with 21 bases between them. Germline CDR1 SEHNR, CDR2 FQNEAQ (reference sequence). The CDR3 consists of 16 residues.

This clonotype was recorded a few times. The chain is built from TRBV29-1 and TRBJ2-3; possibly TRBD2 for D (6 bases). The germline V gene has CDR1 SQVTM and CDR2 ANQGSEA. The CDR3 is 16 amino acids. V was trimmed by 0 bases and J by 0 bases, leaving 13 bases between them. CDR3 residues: CSVEDPLATSTDTQYF. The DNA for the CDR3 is TGCAGCGTTGAAGATCCACTAGCAACTAGCACAGATACGCAGTATTTT.

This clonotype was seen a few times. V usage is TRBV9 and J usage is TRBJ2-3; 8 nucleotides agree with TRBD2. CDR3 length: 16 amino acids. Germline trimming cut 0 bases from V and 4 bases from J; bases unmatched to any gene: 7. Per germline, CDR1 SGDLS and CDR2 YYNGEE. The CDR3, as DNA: TGTGCCAGCAGCGTAGGGGTAGCGGGGACTGCAGATACGCAGTATTTT. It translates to CASSVGVAGTADTQYF. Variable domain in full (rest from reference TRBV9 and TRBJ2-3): DSGVTQTPKHLITATGQRVTLRCSPRSGDLSVYWYQQSLDQGLQFLIQYYNGEERAKGNILERFSAQQFPDLHSELNLSSLELGDSALYFCASSVGVAGTADTQYFGPGTRLTVL.

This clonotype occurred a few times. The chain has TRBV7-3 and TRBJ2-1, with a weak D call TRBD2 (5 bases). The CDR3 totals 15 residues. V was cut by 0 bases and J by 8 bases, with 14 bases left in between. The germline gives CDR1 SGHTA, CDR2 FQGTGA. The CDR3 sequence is CASSLTRVSPHEQFF. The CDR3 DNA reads TGTGCCAGCAGCTTAACGAGGGTTAGCCCCCATGAGCAGTTCTTC.

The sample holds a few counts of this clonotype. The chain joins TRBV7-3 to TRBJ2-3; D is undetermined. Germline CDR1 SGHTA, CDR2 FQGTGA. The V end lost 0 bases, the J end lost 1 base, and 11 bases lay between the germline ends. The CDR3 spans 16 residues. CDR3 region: CASSLTVGLGTDTQYF. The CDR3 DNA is TGTGCCAGCAGCTTAACGGTTGGGTTAGGCACAGATACGCAGTATTTT.

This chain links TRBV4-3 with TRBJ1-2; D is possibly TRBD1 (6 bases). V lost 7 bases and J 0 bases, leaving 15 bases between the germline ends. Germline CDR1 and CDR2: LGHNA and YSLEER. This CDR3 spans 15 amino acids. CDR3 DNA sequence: TGCGCCAGCACCCGGGATCGGGGGCCTAACTATGGCTACACCTTC. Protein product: CASTRDRGPNYGYTF.

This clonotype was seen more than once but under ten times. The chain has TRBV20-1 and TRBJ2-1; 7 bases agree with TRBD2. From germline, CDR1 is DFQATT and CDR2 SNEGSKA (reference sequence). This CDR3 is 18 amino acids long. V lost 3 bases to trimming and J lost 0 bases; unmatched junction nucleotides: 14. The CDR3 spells CSAREIPRRGSSYNEQFF. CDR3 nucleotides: TGCAGTGCTAGGGAAATCCCCCGCCGCGGGAGCTCCTACAATGAGCAGTTCTTC.

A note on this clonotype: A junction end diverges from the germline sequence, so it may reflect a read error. CDR3 sequence (DNA): TGTGCCACCAGCAGAGTCAGGGGTGACGAGCGGTACTTC. Its translation: CATSRVRGDERYF. V and J are TRBV15 and TRBJ2-7, with D possibly being TRBD1 (6 bases). Germline lookup yields CDR1 LNHNV and CDR2 YYDKDF (reference sequence). The CDR3 is 13 residues long. The full variable domain, rest sourced from reference TRBV15 and TRBJ2-7, is DAMVIQNPRYQVTQFGKPVTLSCSQTLNHNVMYWYQQKSSQAPKLLFHYYDKDFNNEADTPDNFQSRRPNTSFCFLDIRSPGLGDTAMYLCATSRVRGDERYFGPGTRLTVT.

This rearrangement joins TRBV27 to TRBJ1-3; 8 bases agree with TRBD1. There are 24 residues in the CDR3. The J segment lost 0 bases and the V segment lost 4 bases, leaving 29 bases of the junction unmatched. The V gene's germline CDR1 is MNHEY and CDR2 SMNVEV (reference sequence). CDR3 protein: CASSYDPLIVVPFQGQVSGNTIYF. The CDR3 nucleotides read TGTGCCAGCAGTTACGACCCCCTTATCGTAGTCCCGTTCCAGGGACAGGTCTCTGGAAACACCATATATTTT.

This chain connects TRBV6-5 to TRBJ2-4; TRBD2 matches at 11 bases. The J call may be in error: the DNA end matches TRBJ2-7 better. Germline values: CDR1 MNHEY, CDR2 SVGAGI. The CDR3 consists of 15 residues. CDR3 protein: CASRGGTSGRYEQYF. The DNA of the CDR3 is TGTGCCAGCAGAGGCGGGACTAGCGGCAGGTACGAGCAGTACTTC.

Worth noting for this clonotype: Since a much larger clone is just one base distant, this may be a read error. The CDR3 DNA is TGTGCCAGCAGTTACAGGGGAAACTCCTACAATGGGCAGTTCTTC. Translation: CASSYRGNSYNGQFF. The chain combines TRBV7-2 with TRBJ2-1; 7 nucleotides align to TRBD1. The CDR3 consists of 15 residues. CDR1 and CDR2 from the germline V gene are SGHTA and FQGNSA. Variable domain in full (rest from reference TRBV7-2 and TRBJ2-1): GAGVSQSPSNKVTEKGKDVELRCDPISGHTALYWYRQSLGQGLEFLIYFQGNSAPDKSGLPSDRFSAERTGGSVSTLTIQRTQQEDSAVYLCASSYRGNSYNGQFFGPGTRLTVL.

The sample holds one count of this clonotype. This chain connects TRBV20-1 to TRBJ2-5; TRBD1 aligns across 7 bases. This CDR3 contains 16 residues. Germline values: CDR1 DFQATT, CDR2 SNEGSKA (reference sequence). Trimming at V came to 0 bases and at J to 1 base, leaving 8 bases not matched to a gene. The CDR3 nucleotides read TGCAGTGCTAGAGATATCATGGGGGACAGCCAAGAGACCCAGTACTTC. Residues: CSARDIMGDSQETQYF.

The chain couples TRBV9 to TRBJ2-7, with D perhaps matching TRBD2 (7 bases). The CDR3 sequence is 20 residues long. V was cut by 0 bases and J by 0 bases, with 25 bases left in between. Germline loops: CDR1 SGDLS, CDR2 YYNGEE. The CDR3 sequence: CASSVGGGELGTASSYEQYF. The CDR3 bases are TGTGCCAGCAGCGTAGGAGGGGGGGAACTGGGCACGGCCAGCTCCTACGAGCAGTACTTC.

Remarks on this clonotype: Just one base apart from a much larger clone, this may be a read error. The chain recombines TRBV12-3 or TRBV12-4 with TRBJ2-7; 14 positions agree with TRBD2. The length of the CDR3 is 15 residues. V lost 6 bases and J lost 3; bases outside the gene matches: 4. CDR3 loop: CASRRGTSGSYEQYF. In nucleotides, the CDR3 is TGTGCCAGCAGACGAGGGACTAGCGGGAGCTACGAGCAGTACTTC.